A selection of T cell receptor beta chains follows, all from one sample in a study of cytomegalovirus exposure and HLA in healthy donors. Generated by immunoSEQ multiplex PCR, the TCRdb table keeps only in-frame clones and is missing some. Altogether under 250,000 clones are present, over 75% being singletons, with the ten largest covering about 2%. The sample taken for sequencing was PBMCs. These TCRs come from a young woman in good health and CMV-seropositive. Each CDR3 is given with its conserved first and last residue. The D gene is left open where the match is weak. Clone size is shown for a subset of rows, as once, few, many or a class of expanded clone.

TRBV30	TRBJ1-4	.	TRBD1	CASTRTGQEAEKLFF	TGTGCCTCGACCCGGACAGGGCAAGAGGCTGAAAAACTGTTTTTT
TRBV27	TRBJ2-1	.	.	CASSPPQPGRFNEQFF	TGTGCCAGCAGCCCCCCCCAGCCAGGGAGGTTCAATGAGCAGTTCTTC
TRBV2	TRBJ1-5	.	.	CASRLDWGRPQHF	TGTGCCTCAAGACTGGACTGGGGGCGGCCCCAGCATTTT
TRBV7-9	TRBJ1-1	.	.	CASSLGRLKVRDTEAFF	TGTGCCAGCAGCTTAGGCCGGTTGAAGGTTCGGGACACTGAAGCTTTCTTT
TRBV9	TRBJ2-1	.	TRBD2	CASSVGRTSGSGEQFF	TGTGCCAGCAGCGTAGGGCGGACTAGCGGGAGCGGTGAGCAGTTCTTC
TRBV15	TRBJ2-1	once	TRBD2	CATSGTSGPYEQFF	TGTGCCACCAGCGGAACTAGCGGCCCATACGAGCAGTTCTTC
TRBV11-2	TRBJ2-7	.	TRBD1	CASRLGRGTGGYEQYF	TGTGCCAGCAGGTTAGGACGCGGGACAGGGGGCTACGAGCAGTACTTC
TRBV7-6	TRBJ2-2	.	TRBD2	CASSLVPAGLAGGPGTGELFF	TGTGCCAGCAGCTTAGTCCCAGCGGGACTAGCGGGAGGGCCGGGGACCGGGGAGCTGTTTTTT
TRBV18	TRBJ1-1	once	TRBD1	CASSPETGGNTEAFF	TGTGCCAGCTCACCGGAGACAGGGGGCAACACTGAAGCTTTCTTT
TRBV27	TRBJ1-1	.	.	CASSFPGYTEAFF	TGTGCCAGCAGTTTTCCAGGGTATACTGAAGCTTTCTTT
TRBV12-5	TRBJ2-5	.	.	CASGLRGRETQYF	TGTGCTAGTGGTCTCCGTGGGAGGGAGACCCAGTACTTC
TRBV28	TRBJ2-1	once	TRBD2	CASSSPGLAGGPNEQFF	TGTGCCAGCAGTTCTCCGGGACTAGCGGGAGGACCAAATGAGCAGTTCTTC
TRBV23-1	TRBJ2-2	.	.	CASTARGRTVAGELFF	TGCGCCAGCACCGCGCGGGGGCGGACAGTCGCCGGGGAGCTGTTTTTT
TRBV5-1	TRBJ1-2	.	.	CASSSGTNYGYTF	TGCGCCAGCAGCTCCGGGACAAACTATGGCTACACCTTC
TRBV19	TRBJ1-2	once	TRBD1	CASSKNRGLVLGYTF	TGTGCCAGTAGTAAAAACAGGGGTCTAGTACTTGGCTACACCTTC
TRBV2	TRBJ2-4	.	.	CASSERSAKNIQYF	TGTGCCAGCAGTGAACGGTCAGCCAAAAACATTCAGTACTTC
TRBV2	TRBJ2-7	once	.	CASSALGELDYEQYF	TGTGCCAGCAGTGCCTTAGGGGAATTGGATTACGAGCAGTACTTC
TRBV6-5	TRBJ2-5	.	.	CASSYSLGRETQYF	TGTGCCAGCAGTTACTCGCTGGGGCGGGAGACCCAGTACTTC
TRBV7-9	TRBJ2-1	.	.	CASSPIWGVQFF	TGTGCCAGCAGCCCCATCTGGGGGGTGCAGTTCTTC
TRBV5-8	TRBJ1-3	once	.	CASSPRAGNTIYF	TGTGCCAGCAGCCCCAGGGCTGGAAACACCATATATTTT
TRBV25-1	TRBJ2-7	.	.	CASSRRRVDEQYF	TGTGCCAGCAGCCGAAGGAGGGTCGACGAGCAGTACTTC
TRBV28	TRBJ1-2	.	TRBD1	CASSSQTGGIGYGYTF	TGTGCCAGCAGTTCTCAAACAGGGGGGATTGGGTATGGCTACACCTTC
TRBV6-6	TRBJ1-4	.	TRBD1	CASSYQGGEKLFF	TGTGCCAGCAGTTACCAGGGGGGTGAAAAACTGTTTTTT
TRBV10-3	TRBJ1-1	.	TRBD1	CAISESAGQGVANTEAFF	TGTGCCATCAGTGAGTCAGCGGGACAGGGGGTAGCTAACACTGAAGCTTTCTTT
TRBV9	TRBJ1-1	.	.	CASSVYAEAFF	TGTGCCAGCAGCGTTTATGCTGAAGCTTTCTTT
TRBV27	TRBJ2-1	.	TRBD1	CASSFSRGMSHRQGHNEQFF	TGTGCCAGCAGTTTTTCTCGCGGGATGAGCCACAGACAGGGGCACAATGAGCAGTTCTTC
TRBV5-5	TRBJ1-1	.	TRBD1	CASSLQQGWLNTEAFF	TGTGCCAGCAGCCTGCAACAGGGGTGGTTGAATACTGAAGCTTTCTTT
TRBV7-9	TRBJ1-1	.	TRBD1	CASSTYRGPNGAFF	TGTGCCAGCAGCACGTACAGGGGGCCCAACGGAGCTTTCTTT
TRBV10-3	TRBJ2-3	.	TRBD1	CAISDTGTGVLDTQYF	TGTGCCATCAGTGATACCGGGACAGGAGTACTTGATACGCAGTATTTT
TRBV7-9	TRBJ1-4	.	.	CASSSPDATNEKLFF	TGTGCCAGCAGCTCTCCAGATGCAACTAATGAAAAACTGTTTTTT
TRBV28	TRBJ2-1	.	.	CASSFYSDNEQFF	TGTGCCAGCAGTTTTTACAGTGACAATGAGCAGTTCTTC
TRBV7-6	TRBJ1-1	.	TRBD1	CASSLSGQLNTEAFF	TGTGCCAGCAGCTTATCGGGACAGCTGAACACTGAAGCTTTCTTT
TRBV18	TRBJ2-7	.	TRBD1	CASSPDRWEIGDEQYF	TGTGCCAGCTCACCGGACAGGTGGGAAATCGGGGACGAGCAGTACTTC
TRBV6-5	TRBJ1-2	.	.	CASSYSAANYGYTF	TGTGCCAGCAGTTATTCCGCAGCTAACTATGGCTACACCTTC
TRBV30	TRBJ2-3	.	.	CAWSVQVGTDTQYF	TGTGCCTGGAGTGTACAGGTCGGAACAGATACGCAGTATTTT
TRBV27	TRBJ2-1	.	TRBD2	CASSPWGGSYNEQFF	TGTGCCAGCAGTCCGTGGGGGGGTTCCTACAATGAGCAGTTCTTC
TRBV5-1	TRBJ2-7	.	TRBD1	CASSRGDRGNDEQYF	TGCGCCAGCAGCCGTGGGGACAGGGGAAACGACGAGCAGTACTTC
TRBV5-5	TRBJ2-2	.	TRBD2	CASSLVSGRVFGELFF	TGTGCCAGCAGCTTGGTTAGCGGGAGGGTATTCGGGGAGCTGTTTTTT
TRBV25-1	TRBJ2-7	.	.	CASSETGYEQYF	TGTGCCAGCAGTGAAACAGGGTACGAGCAGTACTTC
TRBV29-1	TRBJ2-3	.	.	CSVTGVDTSTDTQYF	TGCAGCGTTACTGGAGTTGATACTAGCACAGATACGCAGTATTTT
TRBV15	TRBJ2-2	.	.	CATSRDKELNTGELFF	TGTGCCACCAGCAGAGATAAGGAGCTGAACACCGGGGAGCTGTTTTTT
TRBV9	TRBJ1-3	.	.	CASSVEGVSGNTIYF	TGTGCCAGCAGCGTTGAGGGGGTCTCGGGAAACACCATATATTTT
TRBV6-1	TRBJ2-7	.	TRBD2	CASRASGTLSYEQYF	TGTGCCAGCAGAGCTAGCGGGACTCTCTCCTACGAGCAGTACTTC
TRBV4-2	TRBJ1-1	.	.	CASSQGSLNTEAFF	TGTGCCAGCAGCCAAGGTTCTCTAAACACTGAAGCTTTCTTT
TRBV6-5	TRBJ2-1	few	.	CASSYSTGNEQFF	TGTGCCAGCAGTTACTCAACGGGTAATGAGCAGTTCTTC
TRBV19	TRBJ2-6	few	TRBD1	CATGTGATGANVLTF	TGTGCCACCGGGACAGGGGCGACTGGGGCCAACGTCCTGACTTTC
TRBV4-2	TRBJ2-7	.	TRBD2	CASSQEGSGRYEQYF	TGTGCCAGCAGCCAAGAGGGTAGCGGGAGATACGAGCAGTACTTC
TRBV13	TRBJ2-7	.	TRBD1	CASSWGQGKHEQYF	TGTGCCAGCAGCTGGGGACAGGGGAAGCACGAGCAGTACTTC
TRBV7-9	TRBJ1-4	once	.	CASSRSGQIPFLNEKLFF	TGTGCCAGCAGCCGGTCCGGACAGATCCCTTTTCTTAATGAAAAACTGTTTTTT
TRBV6-1	TRBJ2-5	.	.	CASSEALGMETQYF	TGTGCCAGCAGTGAAGCGCTAGGAATGGAGACCCAGTACTTC
TRBV7-3	TRBJ2-1	.	TRBD2	CASSLSGSSYNEQFF	TGTGCCAGCAGTCTTAGCGGGAGCTCCTACAATGAGCAGTTCTTC
TRBV29-1	TRBJ2-7	.	TRBD2	CSVGGLAGWRHSYEQYF	TGCAGCGTTGGTGGACTAGCGGGATGGAGGCACTCCTACGAGCAGTACTTC
TRBV28	TRBJ2-3	.	TRBD2	CASKGASGRAFPSDTQYF	TGTGCCAGCAAAGGGGCTAGCGGGAGGGCCTTCCCCTCGGATACGCAGTATTTT
TRBV27	TRBJ1-2	.	TRBD1	CASSLSGQNYGYTF	TGTGCCAGCAGTTTATCGGGACAGAACTATGGCTACACCTTC
TRBV7-6	TRBJ1-3	.	.	CASSSTSSGNTIYF	TGTGCCAGCAGCTCCACGAGCTCTGGAAACACCATATATTTT